Here is one T cell receptor (beta chain) with its context. The table came from immunoSEQ multiplex PCR; TCRdb's copy has only in-frame clones and leaves some out. The repertoire holds some 40,000 clones, with around 91% as singletons. This entry belongs to a study of T cell changes during pregnancy in multiple sclerosis. This CDR3 comprises 16 residues. Germline V gene sequence: CDR1 MNHNY, CDR2 SVGAGI (reference sequence). V lost 1 base to trimming and J lost 1 base, with 14 bases between them. Sample: CD4+ T cells from peripheral blood mononuclear cells, taken in the second trimester of pregnancy. The chain recombines TRBV6-6 with TRBJ2-7, with D perhaps matching TRBD1 (6 bases). The TCR comes from a female donor with multiple sclerosis, enrolled in a pregnancy study. CDR3 sequence (DNA): TGTGCCAGCAGTTACTTCCGGACAGTAGAATCCTACGAGCAGTACTTC. This sequence encodes CASSYFRTVESYEQYF.